This T cell receptor beta chain was observed in a study of tumor-infiltrating lymphocytes in primary liver carcinoma. Study-wide findings and caveats: Top-250-clone fractions were significantly higher in tumors than in blood (p = 0.039). For tumor-adjacent and tumor-blood pairs, overlap was less than that seen for tumor region pairs. Among top clones, only about 7.5-25% appeared in all five tumor regions.

Unsorted bulk tissue (20-30 mg) underwent RNA and DNA co-extraction. Chronic HBV infection, which was untreated, was present in the patients. Deletions cut 3 bases from V and 7 bases from J, with 20 bases between. CDR1 and CDR2 (germline): SGHKS, YYEKEE (reference sequence). This CDR3 region has 15 residues. From about 0.5 ug of total RNA, TCR beta-specific cDNA was reverse-transcribed using a constant-region primer. The TCR beta library was amplified through three nested multiplex PCR rounds in a modified ARM-PCR procedure. A C-beta reverse primer was combined with TRBV1-TRBV30 forward primers in the first two PCR rounds, and each round had approximately 10 cycles. TCRdb re-called the multiplex PCR reads with MiXCR, one entry per CDR3 protein. Of around 78,000 distinct CDR3 sequences listed, about two thirds are singletons. This clonotype was recorded at least ten times. Its antigen is as yet unknown.

Sequenced sample: liver tumor tissue from sampling region 4. Subset in this sample: tumor region T4, right-lateral pole. This rearrangement joins TRBV5-5 to TRBJ2-7, with D possibly matching TRBD1 (6 bases). This clonotype originated in a woman between 55 and 75 years old with primary liver carcinoma and hepatitis B virus infection. CDR3 DNA: TGTGCCAGCAGCTCGGGTGGGGGCTCCCTCTGGGAGCAGTACTTC. Translating it yields CASSSGGGSLWEQYF.